The T cell receptor (beta chain) under discussion was sequenced for a study of blood T cell repertoires in COVID-19. The wider study: Whether acute or convalescent, the COVID-19 samples came from the United States, Italy and Spain. PBMCs, B-cell-depleted T cells, or T cells provided the cDNA or gDNA that made up the material.

The V gene's germline CDR1 is SEHNR and CDR2 FQNEAQ (reference sequence). The junction had 7 bases not matched to a gene; V was cut back by 3 bases and J by 7 bases. CDR3 length: 15 amino acids. This clone was detected a few times. In the original processing: Amplification from reference gene primers served as the basis for estimated nucleated cell counts. The data were produced by immunoSEQ multiplex PCR, yet TCRdb's version contains in-frame clones alone and is incomplete. That table supplies the V and J calls and clone size; D and trimming were determined from the DNA. Of about 23,000 clones detected, about 82% appear once; the ten largest clones hold 25% to 30%.

Sequencing was carried out using peripheral blood. J is TRBJ2-7 and V is TRBV7-9, with 12 positions matching TRBD1. The source is a human donor with active COVID-19. The donor label of this sample is uncertain. The CDR3 sequence: CASSFQGQGAQEQYF. CDR3 in DNA: TGTGCCAGCAGCTTCCAGGGACAGGGGGCTCAGGAGCAGTACTTC.